The clone carrying this TCR beta chain was found a few times. The sample comes from a study of beta chain features in type 1 diabetes. Turning to the study itself: There were approximately 110,000,000 sorted cells examined across all samples.

The trim removed 7 bases at V and 0 bases at J, leaving 7 bases unmatched. Germline CDR1 and CDR2: MNHEY and SMNVEV (reference sequence). CDR3 length: 15 residues. Isolated RNA was reverse transcribed in full, so expressed TCRB transcripts were sequenced. Sequencing was performed with immunoSEQ multiplex PCR; in TCRdb, only in-frame clones are kept and a portion is missing. The table records 150,000 or so clones, approximately 9% of them present only once. V and J are TRBV27 and TRBJ2-3, with 7 nucleotides matching TRBD1. This receptor was identified in a woman aged 18-29 years in good health. Sequenced sample: central memory CD4+ T cells from blood. The chain's CDR3 is CASTSTGDSTDTQYF. The CDR3 region has the DNA TGTGCCAGCACCAGTACAGGGGATAGCACAGATACGCAGTATTTT.